These T cell receptor beta chains were read from a single sample in a study of PD-L1 blockade in urothelial cancer. The data were produced by immunoSEQ multiplex PCR, yet TCRdb's version contains in-frame clones alone and is incomplete. The sample records fewer than 25,000 clones, around 88% being singletons. The sequences come from PBMCs, collected around atezolizumab (anti-PD-L1) treatment. The origin of the receptors is a man aged 50 to 59 with urothelial cancer. Both conserved end residues are part of each CDR3. D genes are given only for firm matches. Clone size is stated in some rows and not others, as once, few, many or a class when expanded.

d_call j_call v_call clone_size cdr3_nt cdr3_aa
NA TRBJ2-7 TRBV15 NA TGTGCCACCAGCAGAGATAGCTCCTACGAGCAGTACTTC CATSRDSSYEQYF
NA TRBJ2-1 TRBV25-1 NA TGTGCCAGCAATGGGGAACTAGACGGGGGCAATGAGCAGTTCTTC CASNGELDGGNEQFF
NA TRBJ2-2 TRBV19 NA TGTGCCAGTACAACCCTAGTTCCCGGGGAGCTGTTTTTT CASTTLVPGELFF
TRBD2 TRBJ2-2 TRBV4-3 NA TGCGCCAGCAGCCCAAAACTAGCGGGCTTTAACACCGGGGAGCTGTTTTTT CASSPKLAGFNTGELFF
TRBD2 TRBJ2-3 TRBV7-9 NA TGTGCCAGCAGCTTTACTAGCGCAGATACGCAGTATTTT CASSFTSADTQYF
NA TRBJ1-1 TRBV5-4 NA TGTGCCAGCAGCAAAGCGAACACTGAAGCTTTCTTT CASSKANTEAFF
TRBD1 TRBJ2-3 TRBV7-8 NA TGTGCCAGCAGCTTCGGACAGGGGGATCGCACAGATACGCAGTATTTT CASSFGQGDRTDTQYF
TRBD2 TRBJ2-7 TRBV7-2 NA TGTGCCAGCAGCTTAGCGACTAGCGGGAGGGCCGTGGACGAGCAGTACTTC CASSLATSGRAVDEQYF
TRBD1 TRBJ1-1 TRBV11-2 NA TGTGCCAGCAGCCCAGGGGGCGTACGGGCTTTCTTT CASSPGGVRAFF
NA TRBJ1-5 TRBV6-6 NA TGTGCCAGCACGGATCACTCAGACTGGGAGCCCCAGCATTTT CASTDHSDWEPQHF
NA TRBJ1-1 TRBV29-1 NA TGCAGCGTGGCTGACAGGACGAACACTGAAGCTTTCTTT CSVADRTNTEAFF
TRBD2 TRBJ2-5 TRBV5-8 NA TGTGCCAGCAGCTCGGGAGGGACTAGCGGGGTCCAAGAGACCCAGTACTTC CASSSGGTSGVQETQYF
TRBD2 TRBJ2-5 TRBV6-5 NA TGTGCCAGCAGCAGAGCGGGGGGAACCGGGAAGACCCAGTACTTC CASSRAGGTGKTQYF
TRBD2 TRBJ2-5 TRBV18 NA TGTGCCAGCTCACCGGTGGGACTAGCGGAAGAGACCCAGTACTTC CASSPVGLAEETQYF
TRBD2 TRBJ2-5 TRBV25-1 NA TGTGCCAGCAGTGAATTGTCTAGCGGGGTAGGGGGGACCCAGTACTTC CASSELSSGVGGTQYF
NA TRBJ2-3 TRBV2 NA TGTGCCAGCAGTGAAGCGAGCCTCCCTACGTCAGATACGCAGTATTTT CASSEASLPTSDTQYF
TRBD2 TRBJ2-5 TRBV11-2 NA TGTGCCAGCAGCTTAACGGGACTAGCGGAAGAGACCCAGTACTTC CASSLTGLAEETQYF
NA TRBJ2-1 TRBV27 NA TGTGCCAGCAGTTTATTTAGTAGCGGCTTCTACAATGAGCAGTTCTTC CASSLFSSGFYNEQFF
NA TRBJ2-3 TRBV5-8 NA TGTGCCAGCAGCTTGGTAGTGGCGGACACAGATACGCAGTATTTT CASSLVVADTDTQYF
NA TRBJ2-2 TRBV7-9 NA TGTGCCAGCAGCCACAGGGGGGGACTGAACACCGGGGAGCTGTTTTTT CASSHRGGLNTGELFF
TRBD1 TRBJ2-7 TRBV25-1 NA TGTGCCAGCAGTGTCCGGGACAGGGCCTACGAGCAGTACTTC CASSVRDRAYEQYF
NA TRBJ2-7 TRBV5-8 NA TGTGCCAGCAGCAATGTTGCCTACTACGAGCAGTACTTC CASSNVAYYEQYF
NA TRBJ1-1 TRBV7-9 NA TGTGCCAGCAGCTTTCGGGGGGCGGGCACTGAAGCTTTCTTT CASSFRGAGTEAFF
NA TRBJ2-7 TRBV11-3 once TGTGCCAGCAGCTTTATCGCGGGCTACGAGCAGTACTTC CASSFIAGYEQYF